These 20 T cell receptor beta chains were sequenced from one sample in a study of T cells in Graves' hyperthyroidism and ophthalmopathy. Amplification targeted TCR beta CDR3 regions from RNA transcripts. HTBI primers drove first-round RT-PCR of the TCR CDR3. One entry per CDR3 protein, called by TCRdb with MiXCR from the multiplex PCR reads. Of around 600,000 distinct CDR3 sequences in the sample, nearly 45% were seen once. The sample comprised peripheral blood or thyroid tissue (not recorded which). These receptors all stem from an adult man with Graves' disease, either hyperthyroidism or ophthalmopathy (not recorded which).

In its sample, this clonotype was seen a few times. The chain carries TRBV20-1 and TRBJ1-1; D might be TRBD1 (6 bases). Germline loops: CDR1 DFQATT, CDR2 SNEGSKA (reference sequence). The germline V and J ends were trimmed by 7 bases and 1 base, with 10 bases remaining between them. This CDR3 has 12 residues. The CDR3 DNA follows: TGCAGTGTACCAGGGGAGAACACTGAAGCTTTCTTT. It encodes CSVPGENTEAFF.

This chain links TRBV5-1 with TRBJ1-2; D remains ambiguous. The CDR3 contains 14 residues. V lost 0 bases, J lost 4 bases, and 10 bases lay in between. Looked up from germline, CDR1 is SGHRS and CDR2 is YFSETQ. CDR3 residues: CASSLVDLTYGYTF. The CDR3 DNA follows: TGCGCCAGCAGCTTGGTGGACCTAACCTATGGCTACACCTTC.

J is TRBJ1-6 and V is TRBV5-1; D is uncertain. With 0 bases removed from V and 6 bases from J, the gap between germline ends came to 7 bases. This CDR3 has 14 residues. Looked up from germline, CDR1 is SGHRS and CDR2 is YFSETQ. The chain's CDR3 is CASSLVRGNSPLHF. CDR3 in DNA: TGCGCCAGCAGCTTGGTACGGGGTAATTCACCCCTCCACTTT.

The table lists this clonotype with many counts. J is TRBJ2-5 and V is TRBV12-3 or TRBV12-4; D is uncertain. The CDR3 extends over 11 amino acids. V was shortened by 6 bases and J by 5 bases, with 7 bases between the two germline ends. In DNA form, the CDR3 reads TGTGCCAGCAGGCTAGGGGAGACCCAGTACTTC. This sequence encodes CASRLGETQYF.

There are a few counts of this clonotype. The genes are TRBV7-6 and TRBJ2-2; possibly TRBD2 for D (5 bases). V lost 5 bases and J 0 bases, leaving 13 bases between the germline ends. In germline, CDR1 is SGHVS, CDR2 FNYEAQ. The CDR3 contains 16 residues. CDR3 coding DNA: TGTGCCAGCAGCATAAATACTAGTCCGAACACCGGGGAGCTGTTTTTT. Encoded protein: CASSINTSPNTGELFF. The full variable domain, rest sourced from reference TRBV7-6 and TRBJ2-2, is GAGVSQSPRYKVTKRGQDVALRCDPISGHVSLYWYRQALGQGPEFLTYFNYEAQQDKSGLPNDRFSAERPEGSISTLTIQRTEQRDSAMYRCASSINTSPNTGELFFGEGSRLTVL.

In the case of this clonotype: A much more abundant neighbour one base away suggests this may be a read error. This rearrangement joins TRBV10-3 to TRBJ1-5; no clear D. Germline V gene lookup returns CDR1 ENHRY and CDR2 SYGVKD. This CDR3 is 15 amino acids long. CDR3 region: CAISESSPSNQPQHF. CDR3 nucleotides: TGCGCCATCAGTGAGTCGAGCCCTAGCAATCAGCCCCAGCATTTT.

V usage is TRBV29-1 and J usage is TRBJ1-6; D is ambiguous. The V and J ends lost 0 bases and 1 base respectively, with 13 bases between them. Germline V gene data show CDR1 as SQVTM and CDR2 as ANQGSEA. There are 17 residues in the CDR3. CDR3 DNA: TGCAGCGTTGAAGATCGGGGAGGCAGATCCTATAATTCACCCCTCCACTTT. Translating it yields CSVEDRGGRSYNSPLHF.

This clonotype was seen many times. CDR3 DNA: TGTGCCAGCAGCGTAGACAGGGGTGTGAACACCATATATTTT. As protein: CASSVDRGVNTIYF. The J gene is TRBJ1-3, the V gene TRBV9; 7 bases are a match to TRBD1. CDR1 is SGDLS, CDR2 YYNGEE, per germline. The CDR3 runs to 14 residues. V dropped 0 bases and J dropped 7; count of bases not matched to a gene: 4.

The CDR3 loop reads CASESGNYGYTF. CDR3 sequence (DNA): TGTGCCAGCGAGTCAGGGAACTATGGCTACACCTTC. V is TRBV25-1 and J is TRBJ1-2; the D gene is possibly TRBD1 (5 bases). V was shortened by 8 bases and J by 2 bases, with 9 bases between the two germline ends. Germline V lookup: CDR1 MGHDK, CDR2 SYGVNS. The CDR3 runs to 12 residues.

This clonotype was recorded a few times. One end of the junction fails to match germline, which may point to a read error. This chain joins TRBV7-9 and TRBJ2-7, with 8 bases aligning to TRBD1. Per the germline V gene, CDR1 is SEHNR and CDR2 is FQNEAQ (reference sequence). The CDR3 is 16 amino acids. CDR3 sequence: CASSQDSGTGTYEQYF. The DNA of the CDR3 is TGCGCCAGCAGCCAAGATTCGGGGACAGGAACCTACGAGCAGTACTTC.

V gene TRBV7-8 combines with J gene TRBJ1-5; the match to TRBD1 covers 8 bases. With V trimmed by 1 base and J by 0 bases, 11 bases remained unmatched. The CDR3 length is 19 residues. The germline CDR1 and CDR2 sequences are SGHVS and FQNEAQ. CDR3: CASSLGGRGPEHSNQPQHF. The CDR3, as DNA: TGTGCCAGCAGCTTAGGTGGCAGGGGGCCCGAGCATAGCAATCAGCCCCAGCATTTT.

CDR3 bases: TGCGCCAGCAGCTTGGGCTCCAGGATCACCTATGGCTACACCTTC. It encodes CASSLGSRITYGYTF. The V gene is TRBV5-1, the J gene TRBJ1-2; no clear D gene. The CDR3 contains 15 residues. The V and J ends lost 0 bases and 4 bases respectively, with 13 bases between them. Germline lookup yields CDR1 SGHRS and CDR2 YFSETQ.

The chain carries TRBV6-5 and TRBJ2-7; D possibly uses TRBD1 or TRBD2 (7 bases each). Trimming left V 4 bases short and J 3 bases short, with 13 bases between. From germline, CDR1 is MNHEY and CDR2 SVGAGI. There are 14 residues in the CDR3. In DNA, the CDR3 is TGTGCCAGCAGTTCCCAGGGGGACTACTACGAGCAGTACTTC. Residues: CASSSQGDYYEQYF.

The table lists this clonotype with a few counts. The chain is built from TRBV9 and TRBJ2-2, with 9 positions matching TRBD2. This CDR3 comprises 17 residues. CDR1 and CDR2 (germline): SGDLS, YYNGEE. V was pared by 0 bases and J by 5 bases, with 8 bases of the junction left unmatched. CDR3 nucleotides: TGTGCCAGCAGCGTAGGTCGATTAGCGGGAGTTACCGGGGAGCTGTTTTTT. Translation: CASSVGRLAGVTGELFF.

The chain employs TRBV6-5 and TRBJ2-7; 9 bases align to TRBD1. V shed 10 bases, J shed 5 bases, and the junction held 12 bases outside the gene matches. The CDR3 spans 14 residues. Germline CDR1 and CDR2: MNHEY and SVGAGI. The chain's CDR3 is CATYRDRAWHEQYF. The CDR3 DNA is TGTGCCACCTACCGGGACAGGGCGTGGCACGAGCAGTACTTC.

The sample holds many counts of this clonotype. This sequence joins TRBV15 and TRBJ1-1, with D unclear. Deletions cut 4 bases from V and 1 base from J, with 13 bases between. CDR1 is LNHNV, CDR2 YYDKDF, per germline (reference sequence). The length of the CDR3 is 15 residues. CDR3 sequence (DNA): TGTGCCACCAGCACCTTCCCTGGCGGGAACACTGAAGCTTTCTTT. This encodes CATSTFPGGNTEAFF.

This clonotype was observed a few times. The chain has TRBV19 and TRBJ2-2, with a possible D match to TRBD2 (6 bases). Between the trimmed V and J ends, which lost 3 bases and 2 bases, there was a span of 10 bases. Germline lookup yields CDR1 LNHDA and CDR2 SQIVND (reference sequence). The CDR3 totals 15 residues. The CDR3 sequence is CASSIWGLNTGELFF. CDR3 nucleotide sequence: TGTGCCAGTAGTATTTGGGGACTCAACACCGGGGAGCTGTTTTTT.

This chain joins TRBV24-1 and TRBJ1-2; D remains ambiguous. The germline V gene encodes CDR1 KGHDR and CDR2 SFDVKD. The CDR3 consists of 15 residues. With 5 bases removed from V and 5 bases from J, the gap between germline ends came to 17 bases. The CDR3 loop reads CATSAGQTGQYGYTF. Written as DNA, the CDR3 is TGTGCCACCAGTGCGGGCCAGACCGGGCAATATGGCTACACCTTC.

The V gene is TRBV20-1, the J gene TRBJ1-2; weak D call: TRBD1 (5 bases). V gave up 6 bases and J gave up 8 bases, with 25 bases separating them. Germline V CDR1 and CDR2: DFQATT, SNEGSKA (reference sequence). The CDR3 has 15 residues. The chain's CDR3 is CSASSTARQGWGYTF. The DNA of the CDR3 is TGCAGTGCGTCCTCGACCGCCCGGCAGGGCTGGGGCTACACCTTC.

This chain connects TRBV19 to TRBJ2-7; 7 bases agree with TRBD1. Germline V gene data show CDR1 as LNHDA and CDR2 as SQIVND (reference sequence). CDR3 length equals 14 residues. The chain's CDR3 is CARDREDSSYEQYF. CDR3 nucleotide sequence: TGTGCTAGAGACAGGGAAGATTCGTCCTACGAGCAGTACTTC.